The next 5 T cell receptor beta chains were all read from a single sample in a study of cytomegalovirus exposure and HLA in healthy donors. The PCR made use of 60 Vbeta and 13 Jbeta primers. TCRdb keeps only in-frame clones here, not all; method: immunoSEQ multiplex PCR. Here the sample spans 170,000 or so clones, more than 60% being singletons. What was sequenced was PBMCs. The receptor source for this set is a woman in her twenties or thirties in good health and CMV-seropositive.

The gene calls are TRBV27 and TRBJ2-1; 9 bases map to TRBD2. Looked up from germline, CDR1 is MNHEY and CDR2 is SMNVEV (reference sequence). Losses at the gene ends were 1 base for V and 3 bases for J; bases not matched to a gene: 13. This CDR3 comprises 19 residues. CDR3 amino acids: CASSLWGGRAFFGYNEQFF. CDR3 nucleotide sequence: TGTGCCAGCAGTTTATGGGGCGGGAGGGCCTTTTTTGGCTACAATGAGCAGTTCTTC.

The chain joins TRBV9 to TRBJ2-3, with 7 bases that match TRBD2. CDR3 length: 14 residues. The germline gives CDR1 SGDLS, CDR2 YYNGEE. V was pared by 10 bases and J by 4 bases, with 12 bases of the junction left unmatched. CDR3 sequence (DNA): TGTGCCTCAGCAGCGGGACCACCCGCAGATACGCAGTATTTT. Translated, it gives CASAAGPPADTQYF.

The chain combines TRBV5-6 with TRBJ1-6; D ambiguous. Per the germline V gene, CDR1 is SGHDT and CDR2 is YYEEEE. V dropped 0 bases and J dropped 8 bases, with 9 bases sitting between them. The CDR3 has 14 residues. The DNA for the CDR3 is TGTGCCAGCAGCTTGGCTGATAGCTATTCACCCCTCCACTTT. This codes for CASSLADSYSPLHF.

This clone has just one count. The V call is TRBV7-2, the J call TRBJ2-5; perhaps TRBD2 as D (6 bases). The CDR3 covers 16 residues. Looked up from germline, CDR1 is SGHTA and CDR2 is FQGNSA. The V and J ends lost 5 bases and 5 bases respectively, with 21 bases between them. The CDR3 is CASSVGIGSGGETQYF. DNA for the CDR3: TGTGCCAGCAGCGTGGGAATCGGGAGTGGTGGGGAGACCCAGTACTTC.

V and J are TRBV5-8 and TRBJ1-2; 7 positions match TRBD1. The CDR3 extends over 13 amino acids. Losses at the gene ends were 4 bases for V and 4 bases for J; bases not matched to a gene: 4. Germline V gene sequence: CDR1 SGHTS, CDR2 YDEGEE. For the CDR3, the DNA is TGTGCCAGCAGCCGACAGGGCGGCTATGGCTACACCTTC. Amino acids: CASSRQGGYGYTF.